This entry concerns a single T cell receptor (beta chain). Trimming shortened V by 6 bases and J by 4 bases, and 13 bases separated the two germline ends. This CDR3 comprises 14 residues. This sample was taken from a study of blood T cell repertoires in COVID-19. Study summary: The United States, Italy and Spain provided the acute and convalescent COVID-19 samples. The analysed material was cDNA or gDNA that came from T cells, B-cell-depleted T cells, or PBMCs.

TCRdb keeps only in-frame clones here, not all; method: immunoSEQ multiplex PCR. The sample holds approximately 200,000 clones; 88% are singletons and the top ten take 3.5% to 5%. Sample: peripheral blood. This TCR was recovered from a woman between 25 and 40 years old with acute or convalescent COVID-19. The chain links TRBV23-1 to TRBJ1-5; TRBD1 might be the D (5 bases). TRBV23-1 has ORF status, its function being uncertain. The DNA of the CDR3 is TGCGCCAGCAGCCCAGACAGAGGAAATCAGCCCCAGCATTTT. This encodes CASSPDRGNQPQHF.